This T cell receptor beta chain was identified in a study of T-cell memory formation after mild COVID-19. V lost 5 bases and J 0 bases, leaving 11 bases between the germline ends. This CDR3 contains 15 residues. Germline V gene data show CDR1 as SGHVS and CDR2 as FQNEAQ. Only one count was recorded for this clonotype. The antigen remains undetermined. Study-level results: The study detected some responding clones in pre-infection memory, suggesting cross-reactive memory joined.

TCRdb recomputed calls from the 5' RACE reads with MiXCR, one row per CDR3 protein. The profile covers approximately 450,000 distinct CDR3 sequences, with around a sixth appearing a single time and approximately 13% taken by the ten largest. Sequences were obtained from PBMCs or a T cell subset sorted from them (not recorded which). This receptor was taken from an adult woman who had mild COVID-19 (a few samples of this study predate the infection). Cell type and time point are not known. The chain is built from TRBV7-8 and TRBJ1-5, with D possibly being TRBD1 (6 bases). The CDR3 nucleotides are TGTGCCAGCAGCAAAGGGGGAATTAGCAATCAGCCCCAGCATTTT. Protein: CASSKGGISNQPQHF.